This TCR beta chain came from a study of T cell responses to AZD1222 COVID-19 vaccine. Whole-study results and caveats: In a largely white British group with more females than males, clonal diversity was possibly underestimated.

Remarks on this clone: The antigen is undetermined.

This table comes from immunoSEQ multiplex PCR, and its TCRdb copy is limited to in-frame clones, with some not included. Of around 180,000 clones in the sample, around 86% were seen once. The CDR3 extends over 15 amino acids. Germline CDR1 is MNHEY and CDR2 is SVGEGT. Trimming removed 4 bases from V and 0 bases from J, with 7 bases in between. This sequence originates from an adult in good health. The source was peripheral blood, collected on day 0 of MenACWY control vaccination. This chain connects TRBV6-2 or TRBV6-3 to TRBJ2-6; possible D gene TRBD2, 5 bases. CDR3 sequence: CASSSGSSGANVLTF. CDR3 bases: TGTGCCAGCAGTTCTGGGAGCTCTGGGGCCAACGTCCTGACTTTC.